One and the same sample provided the 10 T cell receptor beta chains below, sequenced in a study of healthy donors' naive CD4 and CD8 T cells. Starting from approximately 500 ng of total RNA, TCR libraries were made with linear amplification. Via MiXCR, TCRdb re-called the reads, giving one row per CDR3 protein. The sample contains roughly 200,000 distinct CDR3 sequences, under 85% of which appear only once. The sequencing sample was made of naive CD4+ and CD8+ T cells sorted from blood, pooled from several donors. The receptors stem from a pool of human donors in good health; the sample pools cells from several healthy donors.

The rearrangement joins TRBV14 to TRBJ1-1; 9 bases match TRBD1. V dropped 2 bases and J dropped 0; count of bases not matched to a gene: 13. The CDR3 runs 19 residues. Per the germline V gene, CDR1 is SGHDN and CDR2 is FVKESK. This CDR3 is CASSQSYRDRVGMNTEAFF. The CDR3 coding sequence is TGTGCCAGCAGCCAATCCTACCGGGACAGGGTTGGAATGAACACTGAAGCTTTCTTT.

The gene calls are TRBV5-1 and TRBJ2-5; 12 bases line up with TRBD2. The germline V gene has CDR1 SGHRS and CDR2 YFSETQ. The CDR3 is 16 amino acids. Trimming cost V 3 bases and J 6 bases; bases outside gene matches: 9. The CDR3 is CASSSAGLAGGKTQYF. CDR3 in DNA: TGCGCCAGCAGCTCCGCCGGGCTAGCGGGAGGGAAGACCCAGTACTTC.

The chain employs TRBV5-4 and TRBJ1-3; no clear D gene. The CDR3 covers 13 residues. Germline V CDR1 and CDR2: SGHNT, YYREEE (reference sequence). The germline V and J ends were trimmed by 2 bases and 4 bases, with 7 bases remaining between them. DNA of the CDR3: TGTGCCAGCAGCTTTCCGGACGGAAACACCATATATTTT. Amino acid sequence: CASSFPDGNTIYF.

This clonotype has a single count. The chain links TRBV29-1 to TRBJ1-2; possibly TRBD1 for D (6 bases). The CDR3 consists of 11 residues. V lost 7 bases and J 8 bases, leaving 14 bases between the germline ends. Per the germline V gene, CDR1 is SQVTM and CDR2 is ANQGSEA. The CDR3 is CSAEGGGGYTF. DNA of the CDR3: TGCAGCGCCGAGGGGGGCGGGGGCTACACCTTC.

This clonotype was counted only a few times. The chain combines TRBV29-1 with TRBJ1-2; D perhaps matches TRBD1 (5 bases). The CDR3 extends over 11 amino acids. V was cut by 6 bases and J by 2 bases, with 7 bases left in between. CDR1 and CDR2 (germline): SQVTM, ANQGSEA. DNA for the CDR3: TGCAGCGTGACAGCAAACTATGGCTACACCTTC. Protein: CSVTANYGYTF.

CDR3 DNA: TGCAGTGCTAGCCGGGACAGGGGGAGATACGAGCAGTACTTC. Its protein is CSASRDRGRYEQYF. The chain links TRBV20-1 to TRBJ2-7, with 11 bases aligning to TRBD1. J gave up 4 bases and V 3 bases, and 5 bases lay outside the gene matches. Germline CDR1 DFQATT, CDR2 SNEGSKA (reference sequence). CDR3 size: 14 residues.

The gene calls are TRBV14 and TRBJ1-2; a possible D gene is TRBD1 (6 bases). This CDR3 contains 13 residues. In germline, CDR1 is SGHDN, CDR2 FVKESK. Between the trimmed V and J ends, which lost 2 bases and 7 bases, there was a span of 11 bases. The CDR3 sequence: CASSQQGSRGYTF. The CDR3 DNA is TGTGCCAGCAGCCAACAGGGGTCCCGTGGCTACACCTTC.

The chain has TRBV20-1 and TRBJ2-1; the match to TRBD2 covers 9 bases. J lost 3 bases, V lost 4 bases, and 4 bases had no gene match. Germline CDR1 is DFQATT and CDR2 is SNEGSKA (reference sequence). This CDR3 has 14 amino acids. DNA for the CDR3: TGCAGTGCTACCTTAGCGGGGGTCTACAATGAGCAGTTCTTC. Translation: CSATLAGVYNEQFF.

The chain has TRBV6-5 and TRBJ2-1, with 8 bases lining up with TRBD2. The CDR3 has 15 amino acids. V trimming: 6 bases; J trimming: 9 bases; junction bases outside the gene matches: 13. Germline CDR1 reads MNHEY; CDR2 reads SVGAGI. The CDR3 bases are TGTGCCAGCAGCACTCCCGGACTAGCTGGGATTGAGCAGTTCTTC. Translation: CASSTPGLAGIEQFF.

The chain joins TRBV29-1 to TRBJ2-1, with unresolved D. The germline CDR1 and CDR2 sequences are SQVTM and ANQGSEA. V was shortened by 5 bases and J by 6 bases, with 11 bases between the two germline ends. The CDR3 loop spans 12 amino acids. CDR3 sequence (DNA): TGCAGCGTTAATATCTATTCCAATGAGCAGTTCTTC. This encodes CSVNIYSNEQFF.